Listed here is a single TCR beta chain. The entry originates in a study of cytomegalovirus exposure and HLA in healthy donors. A multiplex PCR was run with 60 Vbeta primers and 13 Jbeta primers. Sequencing was performed with immunoSEQ multiplex PCR; in TCRdb, only in-frame clones are kept and a portion is missing. Here the sample spans 130,000 or so clones, 50% to 75% being singletons. The clonotype originates from a woman between 40 and 55 years old in good health and CMV-seropositive. Sample: PBMCs.

The CDR3 sequence is CASSQSTGATETQYF. The CDR3 DNA sequence: TGTGCCAGCAGCCAGTCCACAGGAGCGACGGAGACCCAGTACTTC. The chain uses TRBV5-4 and TRBJ2-5; a weak D match, TRBD1 (5 bases). The CDR3 length is 15 residues. Germline V gene data show CDR1 as SGHNT and CDR2 as YYREEE (reference sequence). Trimming stripped 4 bases from V and 5 bases from J, with 18 bases between.